This T cell receptor beta chain derives from a study of OX40 agonist ivuxolimab in advanced cancers. Overall study context: Three partial responders included one hepatocellular carcinoma patient and two cutaneous melanoma patients.

Profiling relied on immunoSEQ multiplex PCR, and the TCRdb table lists in-frame clones only, not all of them. The table shows some 25,000 clones, with about three quarters occurring only once. The sample holds a few counts of this clone. The receptor was isolated from an adult with an advanced solid tumor such as melanoma, head and neck, liver or kidney cancer. Sequencing used CD4+ or CD8+ T cells sorted from blood, obtained in a trial of the OX40 agonist ivuxolimab.

The CDR3 here is CAWSKGQARGGYTF. Here the CDR3 DNA reads TGTGCCTGGAGTAAAGGGCAGGCGAGGGGGGGCTACACCTTC. This chain links TRBV30 with TRBJ1-2; possibly TRBD1 for D (6 bases). Trimming left V 2 bases short and J 8 bases short, with 18 bases between. This CDR3 spans 14 amino acids. Germline-derived CDR1 and CDR2 are GTSNPN and SVGIG (reference sequence).